The clone carrying this T cell receptor beta chain was seen many times. The antigen is undetermined. This sample stems from a study of metastatic and nonmetastatic thyroid tumors. As for the study in general: Thyroid patients, malignant and benign, had repertoires compared across blood and tumor or nodule tissue. Study results and caveats: The reported finding was significantly higher TCR beta diversity in malignant thyroid tumors relative to benign nodules, in blood and tumor.

The V gene lost 6 bases and the J gene lost 4 bases, with 10 bases spanning the gap. The CDR3 runs to 13 residues. Per the germline V gene, CDR1 is SNHLY and CDR2 is FYNNEI. In the original analysis: It was from CDR3 differences across clinicopathological groups that a distant-metastasis classifier for papillary thyroid cancer was built. TCRdb reprocessed the PCR reads using MiXCR. V and J calls and clone size were set by TCRdb, not the authors. Here the sample spans about 49,000 clones, roughly 4% being singletons. The entire patient cohort was treatment-naive prior to thyroid surgery. What was sequenced was blood. The origin of this receptor is a female donor with papillary thyroid cancer or a benign thyroid nodule (not recorded which). Some clones in this sample may be carry-over from other donors' samples. The rearrangement links TRBV2 to TRBJ1-5; D perhaps matches TRBD1 (5 bases). The CDR3 DNA follows: TGTGCCAGCAGGGGGGGGTGGAATCAGCCCCAGCATTTT. Protein product: CASRGGWNQPQHF.